This TCR beta chain was sequenced in a study of CD8 T cells in Susac syndrome. The RNA, about 0.45 to 1 ug, was put through reverse transcription using random hexamers. One entry per CDR3 protein, called by TCRdb with MiXCR from the immunoSEQ multiplex PCR reads. Of some 150,000 distinct CDR3 sequences in the sample, 90% to 95% were seen once. V lost 6 bases to trimming and J lost 2 bases, with 14 bases between them. Germline CDR1 and CDR2: MNHEY and SVGEGT. The CDR3 covers 15 residues. This clonotype occurred a few times. The receptor comes from a human donor with multiple sclerosis. V and J are TRBV6-2 or TRBV6-3 and TRBJ1-5; D might be TRBD1 (6 bases). Sequencing was done on a sample of CD8+ T cells from PBMCs. The CDR3 region is CASSSSTGGNQPQHF. CDR3 DNA: TGTGCCAGCAGCTCTTCGACAGGCGGCAATCAGCCCCAGCATTTT.